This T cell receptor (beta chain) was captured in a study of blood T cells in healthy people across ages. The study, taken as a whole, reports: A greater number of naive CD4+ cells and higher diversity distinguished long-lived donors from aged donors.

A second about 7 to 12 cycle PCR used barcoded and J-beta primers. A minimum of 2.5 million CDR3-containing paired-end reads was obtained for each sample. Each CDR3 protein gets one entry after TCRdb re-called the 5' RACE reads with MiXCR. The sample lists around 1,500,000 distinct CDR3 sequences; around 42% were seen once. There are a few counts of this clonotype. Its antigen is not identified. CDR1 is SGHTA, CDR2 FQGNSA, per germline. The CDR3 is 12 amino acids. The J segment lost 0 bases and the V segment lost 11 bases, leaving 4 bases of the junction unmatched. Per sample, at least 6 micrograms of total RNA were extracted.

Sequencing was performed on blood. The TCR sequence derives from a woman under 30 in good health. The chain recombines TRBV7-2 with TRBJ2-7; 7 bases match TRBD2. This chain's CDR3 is CAGAGDSYEQYF. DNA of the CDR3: TGTGCCGGCGCGGGAGACTCCTACGAGCAGTACTTC.